This T cell receptor beta chain was documented in a study of regulatory T cells in long-lasting Graves disease. Time point noted: persistent/refractory GD, antithyroid drugs over 5 years with positive TRAb. PBMCs provided the RNA from which the TCR library was made. This clonotype was detected many times. CDR1 and CDR2 from the germline V gene are SNHLY and FYNNEI. The CDR3 loop spans 15 amino acids. The germline V and J ends were trimmed by 3 bases and 3 bases, with 14 bases remaining between them. Relying on iRepertoire HTBI primers and Arm-PCR of CDR3 regions, the team built TCR beta libraries. TCRdb recomputed calls from the multiplex PCR reads with MiXCR, one row per CDR3 protein. Seen here are about 290,000 distinct CDR3 sequences, roughly a fifth observed once, and the top ten hold 45% to 70%.

The source material was peripheral blood mononuclear cells (PBMCs), sampled when the disease was refractory, from a patient treated with antithyroid drugs. This TCR was sampled from a female donor with Graves disease. The chain combines TRBV2 with TRBJ2-5; D is undetermined. The DNA of the CDR3 is TGTGCCAGCAGTGACGGACCGACGACCGAAGAGACCCAGTACTTC. It codes for CASSDGPTTEETQYF.